This T cell receptor beta chain emerged from a study of blood T cell repertoires in COVID-19. Profiled with immunoSEQ multiplex PCR; TCRdb holds only in-frame clones, not every one. Of around 140,000 clones listed, 60% to 85% are singletons. The CDR3 runs to 12 residues. The junction had 5 bases not matched to a gene; V was cut back by 4 bases and J by 10 bases. Germline lookup yields CDR1 SGHRS and CDR2 YFSETQ. The chain joins TRBV5-1 to TRBJ1-1; 9 bases fit TRBD1. This sequence was found in a man aged 50 to 60 with acute or convalescent COVID-19. Sequencing input: peripheral blood. CDR3 in DNA: TGCGCCAGCAGCCTGGGACAGGGCCGAGCTTTCTTT. It codes for CASSLGQGRAFF.